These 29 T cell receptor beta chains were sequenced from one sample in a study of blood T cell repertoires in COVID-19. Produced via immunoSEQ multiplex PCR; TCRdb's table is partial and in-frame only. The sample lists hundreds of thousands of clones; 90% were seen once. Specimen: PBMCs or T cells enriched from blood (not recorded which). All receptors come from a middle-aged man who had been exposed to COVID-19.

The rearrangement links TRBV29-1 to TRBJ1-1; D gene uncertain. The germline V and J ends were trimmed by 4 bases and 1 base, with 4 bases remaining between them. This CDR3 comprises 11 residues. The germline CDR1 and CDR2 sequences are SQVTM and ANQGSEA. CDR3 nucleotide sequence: TGCAGCGTTGGACAGAACACTGAAGCTTTCTTT. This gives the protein CSVGQNTEAFF.

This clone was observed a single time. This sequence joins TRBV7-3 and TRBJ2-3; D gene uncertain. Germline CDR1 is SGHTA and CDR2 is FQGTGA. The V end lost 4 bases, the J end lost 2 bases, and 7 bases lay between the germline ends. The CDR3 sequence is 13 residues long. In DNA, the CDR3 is TGTGCCAGCAGCTCCCGAGTCACAGATACGCAGTATTTT. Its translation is CASSSRVTDTQYF. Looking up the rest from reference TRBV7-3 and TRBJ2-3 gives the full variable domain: GAGVSQTPSNKVTEKGKYVELRCDPISGHTALYWYRQSLGQGPEFLIYFQGTGAADDSGLPNDRFFAVRPEGSVSTLKIQRTERGDSAVYLCASSSRVTDTQYFGPGTRLTVL.

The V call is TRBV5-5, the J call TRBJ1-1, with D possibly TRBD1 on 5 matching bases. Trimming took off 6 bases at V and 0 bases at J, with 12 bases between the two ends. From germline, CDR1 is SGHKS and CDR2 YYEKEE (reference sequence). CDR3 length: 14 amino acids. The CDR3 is CASNPQVLNTEAFF. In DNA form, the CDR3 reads TGTGCCAGCAACCCACAGGTTTTGAACACTGAAGCTTTCTTT.

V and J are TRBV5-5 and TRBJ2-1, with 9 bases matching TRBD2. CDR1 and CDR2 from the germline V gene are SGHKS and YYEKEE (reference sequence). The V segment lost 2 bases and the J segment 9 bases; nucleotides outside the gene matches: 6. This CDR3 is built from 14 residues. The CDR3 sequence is CASSLAAGGREQFF. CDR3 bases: TGTGCCAGCAGCTTAGCAGCGGGAGGTCGTGAGCAGTTCTTC.

In DNA, the CDR3 is TGTGCCAGCAGCTCACACCGGGACAGGGAAGCTTTCTTT. Its protein product is CASSSHRDREAFF. V usage is TRBV12-3 or TRBV12-4 and J usage is TRBJ1-1; TRBD1 agrees at 8 bases. This CDR3 is built from 13 residues. V gave up 6 bases and J gave up 8 bases; unmatched junction bases: 8.

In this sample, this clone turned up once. The CDR3 region is CASSLELAGQTGELFF. CDR3 sequence (DNA): TGCGCCAGCAGCTTGGAGCTAGCGGGGCAAACCGGGGAGCTGTTTTTT. The V gene is TRBV5-1, the J gene TRBJ2-2, with TRBD2 matching 9 bases. The J segment lost 5 bases and the V segment lost 0 bases, leaving 5 bases of the junction unmatched. Germline values: CDR1 SGHRS, CDR2 YFSETQ. The CDR3 sequence is 16 residues long. The full variable domain, its missing parts supplied by reference TRBV5-1 and TRBJ2-2, is KAGVTQTPRYLIKTRGQQVTLSCSPISGHRSVSWYQQTPGQGLQFLFEYFSETQRNKGNFPGRFSGRQFSNSRSEMNVSTLELGDSALYLCASSLELAGQTGELFFGEGSRLTVL.

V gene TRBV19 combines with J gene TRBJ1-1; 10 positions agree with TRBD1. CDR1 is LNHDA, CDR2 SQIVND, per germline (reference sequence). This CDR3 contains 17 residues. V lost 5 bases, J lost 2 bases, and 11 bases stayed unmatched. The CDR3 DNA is TGTGCCAGTAGTCTTCGGGACAGGGGAGGGGGAAACACTGAAGCTTTCTTT. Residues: CASSLRDRGGGNTEAFF.

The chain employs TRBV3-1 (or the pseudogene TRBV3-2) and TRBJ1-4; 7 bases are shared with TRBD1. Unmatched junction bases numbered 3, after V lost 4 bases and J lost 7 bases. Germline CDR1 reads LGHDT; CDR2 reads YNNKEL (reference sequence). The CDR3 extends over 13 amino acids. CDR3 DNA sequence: TGTGCCAGCAGCCGACAGGGTGGTGAAAAACTGTTTTTT. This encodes CASSRQGGEKLFF.

CDR3: CASSDSKGQGADTQYF. In DNA, the CDR3 is TGTGCCAGCAGTGACTCGAAGGGACAGGGGGCAGATACGCAGTATTTT. V gene TRBV6-4 combines with J gene TRBJ2-3, with TRBD1 matching over 11 bases. The V gene's germline CDR1 is MRHNA and CDR2 SNTAGT. The CDR3 runs 16 residues. V was pared by 0 bases and J by 4 bases, with 3 bases of the junction left unmatched.

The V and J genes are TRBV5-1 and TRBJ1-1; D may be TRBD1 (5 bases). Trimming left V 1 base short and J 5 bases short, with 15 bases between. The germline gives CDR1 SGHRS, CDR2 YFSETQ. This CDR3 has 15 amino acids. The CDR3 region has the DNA TGCGCCAGCAGCTTGCGGGCAGGGTTCGGAACTGAAGCTTTCTTT. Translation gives CASSLRAGFGTEAFF.

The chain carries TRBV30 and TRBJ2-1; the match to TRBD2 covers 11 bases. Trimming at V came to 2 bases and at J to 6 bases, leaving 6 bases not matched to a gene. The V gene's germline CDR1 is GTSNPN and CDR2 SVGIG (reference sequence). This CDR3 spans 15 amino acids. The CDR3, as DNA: TGTGCCTGGAGTATTGGGCTAGCGGGAGGCAATGAGCAGTTCTTC. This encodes CAWSIGLAGGNEQFF.

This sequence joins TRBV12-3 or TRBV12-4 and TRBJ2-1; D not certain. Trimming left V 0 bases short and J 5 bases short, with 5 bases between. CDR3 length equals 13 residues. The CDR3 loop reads CASSLAGDNEQFF. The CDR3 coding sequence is TGTGCCAGCAGTTTAGCAGGAGACAATGAGCAGTTCTTC.

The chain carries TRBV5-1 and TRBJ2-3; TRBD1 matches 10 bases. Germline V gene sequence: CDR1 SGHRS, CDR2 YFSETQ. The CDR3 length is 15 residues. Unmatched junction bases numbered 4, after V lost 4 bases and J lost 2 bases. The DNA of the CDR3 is TGCGCCAGCAGCGGGGGACAGGGGCTCACAGATACGCAGTATTTT. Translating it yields CASSGGQGLTDTQYF.

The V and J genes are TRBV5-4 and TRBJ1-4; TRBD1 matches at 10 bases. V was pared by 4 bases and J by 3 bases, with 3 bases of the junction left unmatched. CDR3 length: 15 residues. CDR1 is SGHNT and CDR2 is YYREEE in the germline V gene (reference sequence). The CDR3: CASSRQGASNEKLFF. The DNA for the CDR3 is TGTGCCAGCAGCCGACAGGGGGCTTCTAATGAAAAACTGTTTTTT.

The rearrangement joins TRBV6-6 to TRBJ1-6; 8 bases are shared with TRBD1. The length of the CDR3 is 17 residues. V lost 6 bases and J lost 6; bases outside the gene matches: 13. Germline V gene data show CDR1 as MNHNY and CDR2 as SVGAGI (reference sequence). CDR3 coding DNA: TGTGCCAGCAGCCGATTTCAGGGGGCAGTCGGTAATTCACCCCTCCACTTT. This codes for CASSRFQGAVGNSPLHF.

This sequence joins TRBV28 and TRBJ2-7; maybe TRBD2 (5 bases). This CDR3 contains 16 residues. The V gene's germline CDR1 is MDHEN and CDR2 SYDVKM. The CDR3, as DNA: TGTTCCTCCCAAAGCCCGGGCACTCCTCACTCGGGGGAGCAGTACTTC. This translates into CSSQSPGTPHSGEQYF. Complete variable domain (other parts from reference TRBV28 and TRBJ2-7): DVKVTQSSRYLVKRTGEKVFLECVQDMDHENMFWYRQDPGLGLRLIYFSYDVKMKEKGDIPEGYSVSREKKERFSLILESASTNQTSMYLCSSQSPGTPHSGEQYFGPGTRLTVT.

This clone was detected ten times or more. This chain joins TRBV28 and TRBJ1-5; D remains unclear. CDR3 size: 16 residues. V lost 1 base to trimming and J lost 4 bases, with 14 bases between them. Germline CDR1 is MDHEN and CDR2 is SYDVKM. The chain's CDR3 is CASSLSWRQLNQPQHF. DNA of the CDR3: TGTGCCAGCAGTTTATCATGGCGGCAGTTGAATCAGCCCCAGCATTTT.

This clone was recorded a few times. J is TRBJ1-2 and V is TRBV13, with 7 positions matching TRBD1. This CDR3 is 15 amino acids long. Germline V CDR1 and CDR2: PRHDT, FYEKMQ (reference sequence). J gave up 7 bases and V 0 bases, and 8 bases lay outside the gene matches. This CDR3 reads CASSLGAGQAGGYTF. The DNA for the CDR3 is TGTGCCAGCAGCTTAGGGGCCGGACAGGCGGGTGGCTACACCTTC. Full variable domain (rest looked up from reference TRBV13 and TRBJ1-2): AAGVIQSPRHLIKEKRETATLKCYPIPRHDTVYWYQQGPGQDPQFLISFYEKMQSDKGSIPDRFSAQQFSDYHSELNMSSLELGDSALYFCASSLGAGQAGGYTFGSGTRLTVV.

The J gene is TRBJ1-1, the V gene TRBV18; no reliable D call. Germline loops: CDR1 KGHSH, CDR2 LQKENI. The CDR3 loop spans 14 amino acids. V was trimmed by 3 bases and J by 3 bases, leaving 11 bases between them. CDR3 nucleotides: TGTGCCAGCTCACCGAATTTATCGGACACTGAAGCTTTCTTT. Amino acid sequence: CASSPNLSDTEAFF.

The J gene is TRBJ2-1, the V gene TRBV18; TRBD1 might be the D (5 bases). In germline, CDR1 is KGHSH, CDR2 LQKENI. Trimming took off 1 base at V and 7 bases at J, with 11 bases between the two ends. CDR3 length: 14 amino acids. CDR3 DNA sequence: TGTGCCAGCTCACCACGGGCGACAGCTAATGAGCAGTTCTTC. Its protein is CASSPRATANEQFF.

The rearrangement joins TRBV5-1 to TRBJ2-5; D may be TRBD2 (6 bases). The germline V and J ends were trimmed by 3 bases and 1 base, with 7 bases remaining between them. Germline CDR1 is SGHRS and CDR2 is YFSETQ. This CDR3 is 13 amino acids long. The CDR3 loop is CASSSEGQETQYF. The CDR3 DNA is TGCGCCAGCAGCTCGGAGGGCCAAGAGACCCAGTACTTC.

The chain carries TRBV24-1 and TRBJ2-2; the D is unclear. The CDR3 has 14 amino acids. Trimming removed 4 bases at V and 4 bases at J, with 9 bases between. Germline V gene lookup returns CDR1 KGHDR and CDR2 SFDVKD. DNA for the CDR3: TGTGCCACCAGTGACTCCGAGATCACCGGGGAGCTGTTTTTT. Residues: CATSDSEITGELFF.

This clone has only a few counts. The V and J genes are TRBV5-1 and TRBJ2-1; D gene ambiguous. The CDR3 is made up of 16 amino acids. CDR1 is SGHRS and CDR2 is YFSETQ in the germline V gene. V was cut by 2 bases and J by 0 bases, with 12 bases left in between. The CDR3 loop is CASSFLPDSSYNEQFF. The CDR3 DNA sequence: TGCGCCAGCAGCTTTTTGCCCGATAGCTCCTACAATGAGCAGTTCTTC.

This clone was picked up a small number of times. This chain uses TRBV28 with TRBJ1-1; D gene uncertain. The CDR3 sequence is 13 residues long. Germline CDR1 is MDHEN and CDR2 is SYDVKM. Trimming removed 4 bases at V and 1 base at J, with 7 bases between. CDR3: CASSYPGNTEAFF. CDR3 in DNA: TGTGCCAGCAGTTACCCCGGGAACACTGAAGCTTTCTTT.

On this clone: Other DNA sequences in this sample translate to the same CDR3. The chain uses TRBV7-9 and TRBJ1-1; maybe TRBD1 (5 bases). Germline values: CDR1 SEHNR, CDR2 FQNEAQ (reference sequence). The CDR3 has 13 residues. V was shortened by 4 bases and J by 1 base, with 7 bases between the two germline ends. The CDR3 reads CASSSQGNTEAFF. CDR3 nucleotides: TGTGCCAGCAGCTCTCAGGGGAACACTGAAGCTTTCTTT.

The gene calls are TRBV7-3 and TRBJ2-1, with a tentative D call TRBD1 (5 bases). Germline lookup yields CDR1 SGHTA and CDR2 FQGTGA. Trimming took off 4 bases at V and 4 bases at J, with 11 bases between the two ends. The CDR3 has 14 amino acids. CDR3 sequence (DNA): TGTGCCAGCAGCTCAGGAAGGGGATACAATGAGCAGTTCTTC. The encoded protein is CASSSGRGYNEQFF.

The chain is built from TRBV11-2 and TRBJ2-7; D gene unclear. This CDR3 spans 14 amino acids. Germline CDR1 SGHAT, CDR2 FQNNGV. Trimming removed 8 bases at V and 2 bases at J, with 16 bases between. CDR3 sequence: CASSFAVAAYEQYV. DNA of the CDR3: TGTGCCAGCTCCTTCGCGGTAGCTGCCTACGAGCAGTACGTC.

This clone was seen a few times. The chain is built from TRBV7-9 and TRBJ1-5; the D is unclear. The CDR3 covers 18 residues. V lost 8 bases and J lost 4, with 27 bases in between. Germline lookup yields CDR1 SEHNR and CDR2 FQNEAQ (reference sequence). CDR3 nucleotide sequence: TGTGCCAGCCGAGCTCCTGTTGGCACCCGGGGTCCAAATCAGCCCCAGCATTTT. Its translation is CASRAPVGTRGPNQPQHF. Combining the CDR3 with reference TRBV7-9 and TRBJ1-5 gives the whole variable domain DTGVSQNPRHKITKRGQNVTFRCDPISEHNRLYWYRQTLGQGPEFLTYFQNEAQLEKSRLLSDRFSAERPKGSFSTLEIQRTEQGDSAMYLCASRAPVGTRGPNQPQHFGDGTRLSIL.

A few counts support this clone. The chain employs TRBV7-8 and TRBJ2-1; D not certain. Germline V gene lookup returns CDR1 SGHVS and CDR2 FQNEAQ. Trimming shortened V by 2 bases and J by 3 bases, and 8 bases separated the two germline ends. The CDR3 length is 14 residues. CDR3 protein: CASSLRSHYNEQFF. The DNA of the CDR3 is TGTGCCAGCAGCTTACGGAGTCACTACAATGAGCAGTTCTTC.